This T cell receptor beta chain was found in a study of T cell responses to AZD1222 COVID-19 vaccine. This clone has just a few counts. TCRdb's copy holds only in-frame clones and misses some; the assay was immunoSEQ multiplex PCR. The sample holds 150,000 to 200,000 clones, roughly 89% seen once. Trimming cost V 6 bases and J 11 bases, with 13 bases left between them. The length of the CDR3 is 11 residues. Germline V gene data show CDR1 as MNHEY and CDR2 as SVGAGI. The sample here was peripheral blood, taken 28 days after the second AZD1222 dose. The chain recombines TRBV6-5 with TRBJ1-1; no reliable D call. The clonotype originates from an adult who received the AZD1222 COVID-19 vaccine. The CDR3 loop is CASSSYSGAFF. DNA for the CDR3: TGTGCCAGCAGCTCCTACAGCGGGGCTTTCTTT.